This T cell receptor beta chain was observed in a study of blood T cell repertoires in COVID-19. Sequenced by immunoSEQ multiplex PCR; TCRdb stores in-frame clones only, minus some. The sample yields roughly 120,000 clones, 75% to 90% seen once. CDR3 length equals 16 residues. Trimming removed 1 base at V and 1 base at J, with 13 bases between. Germline assignment: CDR1 SEHNR and CDR2 FQNEAQ (reference sequence). The chain employs TRBV7-9 and TRBJ1-1; possible D gene TRBD1, 5 bases. Sequenced: peripheral blood. This sequence originates from a man aged 70 or older with acute or convalescent COVID-19. CDR3 residues: CASSLVSGYGNTEAFF. The CDR3 DNA sequence: TGTGCCAGCAGCTTAGTATCAGGGTATGGGAACACTGAAGCTTTCTTT.